This TCR beta chain derives from a study of T-cell memory formation after mild COVID-19 (dated by TCRdb to 2020 to 2023). Describing the broader study: TCR sequence clusters from the two donors were largely donor specific. In a couple of donors, T-cell clones that expanded and contracted after mild COVID-19 were tracked by sequencing TCRalpha and TCRbeta repertoires over time. Two young, previously healthy adult volunteers, one female and one male, were included in the cohort.

Ficoll-Paque density gradient centrifugation was used to isolate PBMCs. Via the germline V gene, CDR1 is SGHRS and CDR2 YFSETQ. The CDR3 covers 14 residues, taking in both the cysteine and the phenylalanine. Only the CDR3 portion is preserved as DNA: 42 bases, with reading frame beginning at the first base. Trimming removed 3 bases from V and 6 bases from J; the gene matches leave 6 bases unexplained. TCRdb records Illumina NovaSeq 6000 as the sequencer. TCRalpha and TCRbeta cDNA libraries were built by 5'RACE with constant-segment primers, adding sample barcodes and unique molecular identifiers. Trizol reagent was used to extract RNA from every sample. The libraries were amplified in two PCR steps, and the second step added a second sample barcode and Illumina TruSeq adapters. The libraries were sequenced on an Illumina NovaSeq using 2 x 150 bp paired-end reads. The authors processed their data as follows. With migec v1.2.7, reads were demultiplexed and then collapsed into UMI-guided consensus sequences. Using mixcr v2.1.11, the UMI consensuses were aligned to TRA and TRB V and J templates and assembled into clonotypes. Expanded or contracted clonotypes were those called significant by both edgeR and NoisET, with noise models trained on biological replicates. For edgeR calls, the thresholds were a false discovery rate-adjusted p below 0.01 and a log2 fold-change of 1. PCA with hierarchical clustering of max-normalized trajectories of the 1000 most abundant clonotypes was used as exploratory dynamics analysis. Separately sequenced CD4+ and CD8+ repertoires were used to assign a CD4 or CD8 phenotype to each responding clone. TCRdb passed the public sequencing reads through fastp at Q25 and MiXCR, retaining productive beta sequences. Every distinct CDR3 protein forms one entry, paired with its most common genes and DNA. TCRdb's processing, not the study's, gives the V and J calls here. This sample has about 430,000 distinct CDR3 sequences in its table, and about 24% of those were observed once. 7% to 9.5% of the sample goes to the ten largest clones.

Study-level results and caveats: Some responding clones were detected in pre-infection memory, suggesting pre-existing cross-reactive memory T cells joined the SARS-CoV-2 response. SARS-CoV-2 specificity was not confirmed for the second-wave clones peaking on day 37. Only two mild cases were covered in the study, and larger cohorts including severe cases with pre-infection samples were considered necessary. Balanced CD4/CD8 phenotypes were observed for clones contracting from day 15 to 85, whereas a bias towards CD4+ was observed for a second wave of clones expanding from day 15 to 37. Contracting CD4+ clones appeared mostly in the CM and EM memory subsets, whereas CD8+ clones were enriched in EMRA.

This clonotype was observed a few times. Its antigen is unknown. Base-call qualities are not available, and no considerably larger clone is one nucleotide away. Sequencing was carried out using PBMCs or a T cell subset sorted from them (not recorded which). The source is an adult woman who had mild COVID-19 (a few samples of this study predate the infection). The sample titles of this study are shuffled in the database, so cell type and time point are left out; the donor was told from shared clones. The chain is encoded by TRBV5-1 joined to TRBJ2-7, with TRBD1 matching 10 junction bases. The CDR3 in this case is CASSSGQGKGEQYF. Read as DNA, the sequence is TGCGCCAGCAGCTCGGGACAGGGGAAAGGCGAGCAGTACTTC.